A selection of T cell receptor beta chains follows, all from one sample in a study of cytomegalovirus exposure and HLA in healthy donors. TCRdb keeps only in-frame clones here, not all; method: immunoSEQ multiplex PCR. This sample yields about 110,000 clones, of which 79% are seen a single time; about 3.4% belongs to the top ten. The sample taken for sequencing was PBMCs. The receptors here all came from a woman aged 40-49 years in good health and CMV-seronegative. CDR3s include the opening cysteine and the closing phenylalanine or tryptophan.

v_call,cdr3_aa
TRBV30,CAWSAPRDNNYGYTF
TRBV7-9,CASSLDTNYGYTF
TRBV6-6,CASKLDPASSYEQYF
TRBV4-3,CASSQGGTREDTQYF
TRBV19,CASSPQNGEETQYF
TRBV6-1,CASSATGGEGEAFF
TRBV9,CASSPGEVASGADTQYF
TRBV6-5,CASSSLSMEGGMQYF
TRBV7-2,CASSFVTGEYNEQFF
TRBV28,CASSPQRDTQYF
TRBV4-1,CASSFSRRGGNEQFF
TRBV6-1,CASSGSGGAADTQYF
TRBV5-6,CASSFWDRGRYEQYF
TRBV21-1,CASSKEGLESSRDKNIQYF
TRBV4-1,CASSQLQGSPLHF
TRBV6-5,CAGTGLAGDTQYF
TRBV6-5,CATQRRTGISAQHF
TRBV28,CASRLRSSYNEQFF
TRBV10-3,CAIKGDGAYEQYF
TRBV6-5,CASSYSPAGGTEAFF
TRBV20-1,CSAQSRDTQYF
TRBV29-1,CSVEELRADTQYF
TRBV19,CAIVSRYNEQFF